The source of this TCR beta chain is a study of human CD8 memory T cell subsets. Researchers made TCR beta libraries via UMI-labeled 5' RACE. In the authors' workflow: Functional CDR3 beta clonotype counts ranged from about 3,000 to 20,000 in each TCR beta library. No DNA is given; TCRdb re-called the 5' RACE reads and lists each CDR3 protein once. The V and J calls were not made by the authors but by TCRdb's processing. Its table records roughly 12,000 distinct CDR3 sequences. The sequenced sample was CD8+ T cells from PBMCs. The TCR was taken from a human donor in good health.

The CDR3 loop is CASSQEISAGPEQYF. The J gene is TRBJ2-7, the V gene TRBV14. The CDR3 sequence is 15 residues long. CDR1 and CDR2 (germline): SGHDN, FVKESK.